These T cell receptor beta chains were read from a single sample in a study of immune evolution from preneoplasia to lung adenocarcinoma. Libraries were prepared by immunoSEQ multiplex PCR; TCRdb keeps only in-frame clonotypes and omits some of them. The data show about 26,000 clones, about two thirds seen once. The sequencing input was FFPE invasive lung adenocarcinoma tissue. The receptors were gathered from a person aged 55 to 69 with invasive lung adenocarcinoma. Some clones in this sample may be carry-over from other donors' samples. Each CDR3 is given without its conserved first and last residue.

J gene | V gene | CDR3 protein
TRBJ2-7 | TRBV28 | ASSLGRMAYEQY
TRBJ2-7 | TRBV4-1 | ASSQGPISEQY
TRBJ2-4 | TRBV27 | ASSLQGIYGIQY
TRBJ2-5 | TRBV11-3 | ASSLSGVLGETQY
TRBJ1-1 | TRBV6-1 | ASSERRGMNTEAF
TRBJ2-7 | TRBV19 | ASKLERGYEQY
TRBJ2-2 | TRBV6-4 | ASSEIAGDTGELF
TRBJ1-3 | TRBV21-1 | ASSKESTSGNTIY
TRBJ1-2 | TRBV6-1 | ASSAQTANYGYT
TRBJ1-5 | TRBV30 | AWSSEANNQPQH
TRBJ1-4 | TRBV25-1 | ASSESPGIYEKLF
TRBJ2-5 | TRBV7-9 | ASSPLGAEY
TRBJ1-5 | TRBV10-3 | AISESNRPQH
TRBJ1-2 | TRBV30 | AWSLGPRWGGYT
TRBJ2-7 | TRBV7-2 | ASSENPGPEQY
TRBJ2-7 | TRBV7-6 | ASSMDSREQY
TRBJ2-1 | TRBV5-8 | ASSLGLAGVGEQF
TRBJ2-4 | TRBV18 | ASSPPGQGSGIQY
TRBJ2-2 | TRBV5-1 | ASSLVIQDTGELF
TRBJ2-1 | TRBV7-2 | ASSIRQGIYNEQF
TRBJ2-5 | TRBV11-3 | ASSFQTQETQY
TRBJ2-3 | TRBV25-1 | ASRPRASGRADTQY